This record covers a single T cell receptor (beta chain). The antigen this receptor binds is unknown. Qualities for individual bases were not recorded, and no much larger clone is one base off. TCRbeta CDR3 regions were amplified from genomic DNA using the immunoSEQ Assay, a bias-controlled multiplex PCR. The study's processing was this. The number of nucleated cells in each sample was estimated from the amplification of reference gene primers within the assay. To quantify the absolute abundance of each unique TCRbeta CDR3 rearrangement, sequence reads were collapsed and filtered. For each sample, productive Simpson clonality was calculated as the square root of Simpson's diversity index across productive rearrangements. TCRdb provides this immuneACCESS table in a form limited to in-frame rearrangements. Some clones are lacking; in checked studies, under half of them reflect an unresolved V gene, and why the rest are absent is not known. For V, J and clone size, that table is used; D and trimming come from the DNA. Here the sample has about 140,000 clones; approximately 82% occur a single time. The ten largest clones capture around 9.9% of the sample.

This specimen belongs to a study of blood T cell repertoires in COVID-19 (dated by TCRdb to the early 2020s). The study in broad terms: Samples covering the acute and convalescent phases of COVID-19 were provided by collaborators in the United States, Italy and Spain. Nearly every sample came with metadata listing a de-identified subject ID, COVID-19 status, age in years and sex. Deeply sampled blood TCRbeta repertoires from subjects exposed to, actively infected with, or recovered from COVID-19 were included in the dataset. The repertoires were released in a freely available public database intended as a resource for research on the immune response to SARS-CoV-2. The samples were drawn from the first 160 participants of the ongoing ImmuneRACE study and from over 950 subjects provided by 6 global collaborators. The material from the prospective study consisted of cDNA or gDNA derived from T cells, B-cell-depleted T cells, or PBMCs. Where available, HLA class I and class II types were taken from metadata supplied by the sample provider and were not determined by assay-based typing.

The germline V gene provides CDR1 MGHDK and CDR2 SYGVNS. V ends up 6 bases short and J 5 bases short, with an unmatched junction base count of 3. The CDR3 runs 13 amino acids, cysteine and phenylalanine included. The sequence is cut down to CDR3 DNA, 39 bases in frame from base 1. Samples from volunteer blood donors who had recovered from COVID-19 were contributed by a second Seattle source. Each collaborating institution followed its own protocols to collect whole blood in K2EDTA tubes. Collaborator samples were shipped for TCRbeta analysis as frozen whole blood, isolated PBMCs, or DNA extracted from either sample type. What the work shows at the level of the full study, not this receptor alone: Clinical and demographic metadata were provided uncurated, with the amount varying by source and participant.

The sequence is built from TRBV25-1 and TRBJ1-1; 10 bases in the middle match TRBD1. Sequencing input: peripheral blood. This TCR derives from a man aged 55 to 70 who had recovered from COVID-19. The CDR3 region: CASRGQGMTEAFF. The sequenced DNA is TGTGCCAGCAGGGGACAGGGGATGACTGAAGCTTTCTTT.